Listed below are T cell receptor beta chains from one sample, sequenced in a study of T cells in localized non-small cell lung cancer. Using immunoSEQ multiplex PCR, the repertoire was profiled, and TCRdb retains in-frame clones only, with some absent. The top ten hold roughly 19% of the sample, which has 810 or so clones, 20% to 25% seen once. The material sequenced was lung tumor tissue, taken before any cancer treatment. These receptors were obtained from a female donor of 60 years or more with stage II squamous cell lung carcinoma. The CDR3 runs from the conserved cysteine through the conserved F or W. A D gene is named only where the DNA matches it firmly. Expanded clones get a size class; other rows say once, few or many, or leave the size out.

J gene,V gene,D gene,clone size,CDR3 DNA,CDR3 protein
TRBJ2-3,TRBV11-3,-,medium-sized,TGTGCCAGCAGCTCCCGGCCGGGTATAGATACGCAGTATTTT,CASSSRPGIDTQYF
TRBJ2-2,TRBV5-1,-,few,TGCGCCAGCAGCTTGGTGGCAGGGGTTAATACCGGGGAGCTGTTTTTT,CASSLVAGVNTGELFF
TRBJ1-1,TRBV30,-,-,TGTGCCTGGAGGACAAACCATATCACTGAAGCTTTCTTT,CAWRTNHITEAFF
TRBJ1-1,TRBV9,-,large,TGTGCCAGCAGTATCGGGTCAGACACTGAAGCTTTCTTT,CASSIGSDTEAFF
TRBJ1-5,TRBV19,-,-,TGTGCCAGTAGTATAGGGGTGTTGCCGCCCCAGCATTTT,CASSIGVLPPQHF
TRBJ1-5,TRBV6-8,-,medium-sized,TGTGCCATCAGTGGGGGCCCAAACCAGCCCCAGCATTTT,CAISGGPNQPQHF
TRBJ2-7,TRBV28,-,-,TGTGCCAGCAGTTCTTCCGGTAAACCTGAGCAGTACTTC,CASSSSGKPEQYF
TRBJ2-1,TRBV6-8,TRBD2,large,TGTGCCAGCAGTGCGGGGGTAGCCGGGAGGGATGAGCAGTTCTTC,CASSAGVAGRDEQFF
TRBJ2-7,TRBV7-6,TRBD2,few,TGTGCCAGCAGCCCCGGGCCCAGGGAGGGATACGAGCAGTACTTC,CASSPGPREGYEQYF
TRBJ2-1,TRBV28,-,-,TGTGCCAGCAGCCCGTGGGAGTCCCCTTACAATGAGCAGTTCTTC,CASSPWESPYNEQFF
TRBJ1-6,TRBV9,-,-,TGTGCCAGCAGCGACTCGACGGACGCCAGCTCCTATAATTCACCCCTCCACTTT,CASSDSTDASSYNSPLHF
TRBJ2-7,TRBV9,TRBD2,few,TGTGCCAGCAGCGTAGATGGAGCGGGAGGAAACGAGCAGTACTTC,CASSVDGAGGNEQYF
TRBJ2-3,TRBV11-3,TRBD2,few,TGTGCCAGCATGGCAAGCGGGGGCGGGGATACGCAGTATTTT,CASMASGGGDTQYF
TRBJ1-1,TRBV19,-,-,TGTGCCACCCTCGGGGCAATGAACACTGAAGCTTTCTTT,CATLGAMNTEAFF
TRBJ2-7,TRBV19,-,-,TGTGCCAGTAGTTGGGACTCACAGAAATCCTACGAGCAGTACTTC,CASSWDSQKSYEQYF
TRBJ1-6,TRBV11-3,TRBD1,few,TGTGCCAGCAGAGCTGGGACAGGGGATAATTCACCCCTCCACTTT,CASRAGTGDNSPLHF
TRBJ1-2,TRBV6-8,-,few,TGTGCCAGCAGGTACCTCAGGGGAAACTATGGCTACACCTTC,CASRYLRGNYGYTF
TRBJ1-6,TRBV6-8,-,few,TGTGCCAGCAGTGACGGTTATTCACCCCTCCACTTT,CASSDGYSPLHF
TRBJ1-2,TRBV2,-,-,TGTGCCAGCAGCCTTACTCAGGGTAACTATGGCTACACCTTC,CASSLTQGNYGYTF
TRBJ2-2,TRBV6-8,-,medium-sized,TGTGCCAGCAGCCTTAGCGGCACCGGGGAGCTGTTTTTT,CASSLSGTGELFF
TRBJ1-5,TRBV18,-,-,TGTGCCAGCTCACCACGATCGGTGGGGGATCAGCCCCAGCATTTT,CASSPRSVGDQPQHF
TRBJ2-7,TRBV11-3,TRBD1,-,TGTGCCAGCAGCCTCTTACTTGGGACAGGGGGCGCCGAGCAGTACTTC,CASSLLLGTGGAEQYF